The rows below give T cell receptor beta chains drawn from one sample of a study of shared clonotypes between healthy human individuals. Some clones are missing from TCRdb's copy, which holds only in-frame ones; the method was immunoSEQ multiplex PCR. The table has some 2 million clones, roughly 95% seen once. What was sequenced was naive CD4+ T cells sorted from blood. The source of these receptors is a young man in good health. Each CDR3 is given with its conserved first and last residue. The D gene is left open where the match is weak. Size is omitted from some rows. Given values are once, few, many or a class for expanded clones.

D,size,V,J,CDR3,DNA
NA,NA,TRBV2,TRBJ1-1,CASSEQYRYMANTEAFF,TGTGCCAGCAGTGAACAATACCGGTACATGGCTAACACTGAAGCTTTCTTT
TRBD2,NA,TRBV5-6,TRBJ2-4,CASSLTSGELAKNIQYF,TGTGCCAGCAGCTTAACTAGCGGGGAGCTAGCCAAAAACATTCAGTACTTC
NA,NA,TRBV9,TRBJ1-4,CASSVGGGLNEKLFF,TGTGCCAGCAGCGTAGGAGGGGGGCTTAATGAAAAACTGTTTTTT
NA,NA,TRBV18,TRBJ2-5,CASSRPRELQETQYF,TGTGCCAGCTCACGCCCCCGGGAGCTCCAAGAGACCCAGTACTTC
TRBD1,NA,TRBV28,TRBJ1-1,CASSPRDSPLNTEAFF,TGTGCCAGCAGTCCCCGGGACAGCCCTCTGAACACTGAAGCTTTCTTT
NA,NA,TRBV6-6,TRBJ1-2,CASGSANGYTF,TGTGCCAGCGGGTCCGCTAATGGCTACACCTTC
NA,once,TRBV6-6,TRBJ2-2,CASSGAEGVGELFF,TGTGCCAGCAGTGGCGCCGAGGGGGTCGGGGAGCTGTTTTTT
TRBD1,NA,TRBV5-1,TRBJ2-1,CASAPGTGVYNEQFF,TGCGCCAGCGCCCCCGGGACAGGGGTCTACAATGAGCAGTTCTTC
NA,NA,TRBV2,TRBJ1-3,CASSEQGGGNTIYF,TGTGCCAGCAGTGAACAAGGGGGAGGAAACACCATATATTTT
NA,once,TRBV6-1,TRBJ2-1,CASSVTEQFF,TGTGCCAGCAGTGTAACTGAGCAGTTCTTC
NA,NA,TRBV5-4,TRBJ1-2,CASSPSRINYGYTF,TGTGCCAGCAGCCCCTCTAGGATTAACTATGGCTACACCTTC
TRBD2,once,TRBV27,TRBJ2-2,CASRRGRDTGELFF,TGTGCCAGCAGACGCGGGAGGGACACCGGGGAGCTGTTTTTT
NA,NA,TRBV4-1,TRBJ2-5,CASSQQQREETQYF,TGCGCCAGCAGCCAACAGCAGCGGGAAGAGACCCAGTACTTC
NA,NA,TRBV19,TRBJ2-7,CASSRTLAYEQYF,TGTGCCAGTAGCCGGACACTCGCCTACGAGCAGTACTTC
NA,once,TRBV15,TRBJ2-1,CATSPPGQGGPEQFF,TGTGCCACCAGTCCTCCCGGACAGGGAGGGCCTGAGCAGTTCTTC
NA,NA,TRBV6-1,TRBJ2-7,CASSVLYEQYF,TGTGCCAGCAGCGTCCTCTACGAGCAGTACTTC
NA,NA,TRBV6-5,TRBJ1-2,CASSLLGNGYTF,TGTGCCAGCAGTTTGCTAGGGAATGGCTACACCTTC
NA,NA,TRBV5-1,TRBJ1-2,CASSLEGAANYGYTF,TGCGCCAGCAGCTTGGAAGGAGCCGCTAACTATGGCTACACCTTC
TRBD1,NA,TRBV5-1,TRBJ2-3,CASSLGQGATDTQYF,TGCGCCAGCAGCTTGGGACAGGGAGCCACAGATACGCAGTATTTT
NA,NA,TRBV28,TRBJ2-7,CASSLNPSGTDLYEQYF,TGTGCCAGCAGTTTAAATCCGTCGGGGACCGACCTATACGAGCAGTACTTC
TRBD1,NA,TRBV6-5,TRBJ2-5,CASSYSRTGGRKTQYF,TGTGCCAGCAGTTACTCTCGGACAGGGGGAAGGAAGACCCAGTACTTC
TRBD1,NA,TRBV7-2,TRBJ1-1,CASSRDSLNTEAFF,TGTGCCAGCAGCCGGGACAGTCTGAACACTGAAGCTTTCTTT
NA,NA,TRBV28,TRBJ1-5,CASSLYGNQPQHF,TGTGCCAGCAGTTTATACGGCAATCAGCCCCAGCATTTT
NA,NA,TRBV2,TRBJ2-3,CASNLARDRDTQYF,TGTGCCAGCAATCTCGCGCGGGACCGAGATACGCAGTATTTT
TRBD1,NA,TRBV20-1,TRBJ1-2,CSARDRVNGFF,TGCAGTGCTAGGGACAGGGTAAACGGTTTCTTC
NA,NA,TRBV6-1,TRBJ2-7,CASSGSTYEQYF,TGTGCCAGCAGTGGTTCCACGTACGAGCAGTACTTC
TRBD2,once,TRBV10-3,TRBJ2-1,CAISGSYLAGEYSNEQFF,TGTGCCATCAGTGGATCCTACTTAGCGGGGGAGTACAGCAATGAGCAGTTCTTC
NA,NA,TRBV5-4,TRBJ2-1,CASSRAVSVFGGQFF,TGTGCCAGCAGCCGGGCCGTTTCCGTGTTCGGCGGGCAGTTCTTC
TRBD2,NA,TRBV5-4,TRBJ2-4,CASSLSSGGAKNIQYF,TGTGCCAGCAGCCTGTCTAGCGGGGGAGCCAAAAACATTCAGTACTTC
TRBD1,NA,TRBV7-2,TRBJ2-1,CASSYSGTGQFF,TGTGCCAGCAGCTACTCCGGGACAGGGCAGTTCTTC
TRBD2,NA,TRBV28,TRBJ2-1,CASSSTGTSGGSYNEQFF,TGTGCCAGCAGTTCCACCGGGACTAGCGGGGGTTCCTACAATGAGCAGTTCTTC
TRBD2,NA,TRBV19,TRBJ2-7,CASSIVSGDSYEQYF,TGTGCCAGTAGTATAGTCAGCGGGGACTCCTACGAGCAGTACTTC
NA,NA,TRBV5-1,TRBJ1-3,CASSVSGLAGNTIYF,TGCGCCAGCAGCGTCTCAGGGTTGGCTGGAAACACCATATATTTT
NA,NA,TRBV30,TRBJ1-2,CAWSGTPGGQGYTF,TGTGCCTGGAGTGGAACTCCGGGAGGTCAGGGCTACACCTTC
TRBD1,NA,TRBV5-1,TRBJ1-6,CASSWTGTGGSPLHF,TGCGCCAGCAGCTGGACCGGGACAGGGGGTTCACCCCTCCACTTT
NA,NA,TRBV6-1,TRBJ1-5,CASSPGQSEPQHF,TGTGCCAGCAGTCCGGGACAATCGGAGCCCCAGCATTTT
NA,NA,TRBV29-1,TRBJ2-2,CSVEGAGSNTGELFF,TGCAGCGTTGAAGGGGCCGGTTCGAACACCGGGGAGCTGTTTTTT
NA,NA,TRBV30,TRBJ2-7,CAWSGALEQYF,TGTGCCTGGAGTGGAGCTCTCGAGCAGTACTTC
NA,NA,TRBV9,TRBJ2-7,CASSTEGSSYEQYF,TGTGCCAGCTCAACCGAGGGGAGCTCCTACGAGCAGTACTTC
NA,NA,TRBV2,TRBJ2-3,CASSEEVKGADTQYF,TGTGCCAGCAGTGAAGAAGTCAAGGGCGCAGATACGCAGTATTTT
NA,NA,TRBV9,TRBJ1-1,CASSVSGAVGNTEAFF,TGTGCCAGCAGCGTATCTGGGGCGGTCGGAAACACTGAAGCTTTCTTT
NA,NA,TRBV20-1,TRBJ1-1,CSAGQANEAFF,TGCAGTGCGGGACAAGCAAATGAAGCTTTCTTT
TRBD2,NA,TRBV5-1,TRBJ2-5,CASSPGGEQETQYF,TGCGCCAGCAGCCCGGGGGGAGAACAAGAGACCCAGTACTTC
NA,once,TRBV5-4,TRBJ2-5,CASSLQMGAIETQYF,TGTGCCAGCAGCTTGCAAATGGGGGCGATCGAGACCCAGTACTTC
NA,NA,TRBV11-1,TRBJ2-7,CARRQASYEQYF,TGTGCCAGACGACAGGCTTCCTACGAGCAGTACTTC
NA,NA,TRBV19,TRBJ1-1,CASSDRVNTEAFF,TGTGCCAGTAGTGACAGAGTGAACACTGAAGCTTTCTTT
NA,NA,TRBV25-1,TRBJ2-2,CASMVGKDTGELFF,TGTGCCAGCATGGTGGGGAAGGACACCGGGGAGCTGTTTTTT
NA,NA,TRBV12-5,TRBJ1-4,CASGPPGYNEKLFF,TGTGCTAGTGGCCCCCCCGGGTATAATGAAAAACTGTTTTTT
NA,NA,TRBV30,TRBJ1-1,CAWRGGQTYMNTEAFF,TGTGCCTGGAGAGGCGGACAGACGTACATGAACACTGAAGCTTTCTTT
TRBD1,NA,TRBV30,TRBJ2-3,CAWRTGITDTQYF,TGTGCCTGGAGGACAGGGATCACAGATACGCAGTATTTT